The 23 T cell receptor beta chains listed next were all sequenced from one sample in a study of shared T cell receptors in the human thymus. Measured with immunoSEQ multiplex PCR; TCRdb has only the in-frame clones, and not every one. The table records hundreds of thousands of clones, about 80% of them present only once. In addition, the sample was reused for a study of human thymus T cells.

The sequenced sample consisted of thymocytes. Every receptor here comes from a boy under three years old with a congenital heart defect.

The chain links TRBV4-2 to TRBJ2-7, with TRBD2 matching over 7 bases. The CDR3 has 17 amino acids. Germline assignment: CDR1 LGHNA and CDR2 YNFKEQ. The V segment lost 0 bases and the J segment 2 bases; nucleotides outside the gene matches: 10. CDR3 sequence: CASSQEVTGGGTYEQYF. The CDR3, as DNA: TGTGCCAGCAGCCAAGAGGTTACGGGAGGAGGAACCTACGAGCAGTACTTC.

V and J are TRBV4-1 and TRBJ1-5; possibly TRBD1 for D (5 bases). The CDR3 length is 14 residues. V gave up 3 bases and J gave up 4 bases, with 10 bases separating them. Germline assignment: CDR1 MGHRA and CDR2 YSYEKL. CDR3 sequence (DNA): TGCGCCAGCAGCCATGGACACCGAAATCAGCCCCAGCATTTT. It encodes CASSHGHRNQPQHF.

J is TRBJ1-1 and V is TRBV6-4, with 8 positions matching TRBD1. CDR1 and CDR2 (germline): MRHNA, SNTAGT. V shed 2 bases and J 6 bases; nucleotides not matched to a gene: 14. This CDR3 has 17 residues. The CDR3 sequence: CASSDKWTTGGDAEAFF. The CDR3 nucleotides are TGTGCCAGCAGTGACAAGTGGACTACAGGGGGGGACGCTGAAGCTTTCTTT.

This clone has just a few counts. The chain combines TRBV4-1 with TRBJ2-7; 9 bases are shared with TRBD1. CDR3 length equals 15 residues. Losses at the gene ends were 1 base for V and 4 bases for J; bases not matched to a gene: 5. Germline V lookup: CDR1 MGHRA, CDR2 YSYEKL. The chain's CDR3 is CASSQGGGQGYEQYF. CDR3 nucleotides: TGCGCCAGCAGCCAAGGCGGGGGACAGGGTTACGAGCAGTACTTC.

The chain joins TRBV27 to TRBJ2-2, with a possible D match to TRBD2 (6 bases). Germline-derived CDR1 and CDR2 are MNHEY and SMNVEV (reference sequence). Trimming shortened V by 6 bases and J by 5 bases, and 16 bases separated the two germline ends. The CDR3 spans 15 residues. Here the CDR3 DNA reads TGTGCCAGCAGGGGGGGTTGGGGCCCAACCGGGGAGCTGTTTTTT. Protein product: CASRGGWGPTGELFF.

The chain uses TRBV4-2 and TRBJ1-1; 7 positions match TRBD1. The CDR3 extends over 17 amino acids. Germline V gene data show CDR1 as LGHNA and CDR2 as YNFKEQ. Trimming took 0 bases from V and 1 from J; bases not matched to a gene: 8. This CDR3 is CASSQDSKGQRNTEAFF. Written as DNA, the CDR3 is TGTGCCAGCAGCCAAGATTCGAAGGGACAGAGGAACACTGAAGCTTTCTTT.

This clone was counted only a few times. The chain combines TRBV9 with TRBJ2-2; TRBD2 agrees at 8 bases. CDR3 length: 17 residues. The V gene end was trimmed by 0 bases and the J gene end by 0 bases; junction bases not matched to a gene: 4. Germline V gene data show CDR1 as SGDLS and CDR2 as YYNGEE. CDR3 in amino acids: CASSVDQAGANTGELFF. CDR3 nucleotides: TGTGCCAGCAGCGTAGACCAAGCGGGGGCGAACACCGGGGAGCTGTTTTTT.

V gene TRBV6-6 combines with J gene TRBJ2-7; 9 bases fit TRBD1. This CDR3 region has 15 residues. Germline CDR1 MNHNY, CDR2 SVGAGI (reference sequence). V was pared by 6 bases and J by 3 bases, with 9 bases of the junction left unmatched. The CDR3 nucleotides read TGTGCCAGCAGCCACGGGACAGGGAGGGACTACGAGCAGTACTTC. Protein: CASSHGTGRDYEQYF.

V is TRBV2 and J is TRBJ2-4, with D possibly matching TRBD1 (5 bases). V lost 7 bases and J lost 2, with 9 bases in between. Per the germline V gene, CDR1 is SNHLY and CDR2 is FYNNEI. The CDR3 covers 13 residues. CDR3 DNA sequence: TGTGCCAGCACCTTGGGGCCCAAAAACATTCAGTACTTC. It encodes CASTLGPKNIQYF.

This clone was seen more than once but under ten times. This chain links TRBV13 with TRBJ2-3; D is possibly TRBD2 (5 bases). Deletions cut 1 base from V and 2 bases from J, with 10 bases between. The CDR3 has 15 residues. Germline lookup yields CDR1 PRHDT and CDR2 FYEKMQ (reference sequence). The CDR3 spells CASSLVQRNTDTQYF. The CDR3 nucleotides are TGTGCCAGCAGCTTAGTGCAGCGGAACACAGATACGCAGTATTTT.

J is TRBJ1-4 and V is TRBV2, with TRBD1 matching over 9 bases. Germline V lookup: CDR1 SNHLY, CDR2 FYNNEI. V was clipped by 6 bases and J by 5 bases; unmatched bases: 4. The CDR3 covers 14 residues. The CDR3 coding sequence is TGTGCCAGCAGGGAGGACAGGGGAAATGAAAAACTGTTTTTT. Its protein product is CASREDRGNEKLFF.

V and J are TRBV15 and TRBJ1-2, with a tentative D call TRBD1 (6 bases). V lost 2 bases and J lost 8, with 12 bases in between. The CDR3 sequence is 13 residues long. Germline V CDR1 and CDR2: LNHNV, YYDKDF (reference sequence). The CDR3 here is CATSRSDRIGYTF. The CDR3 DNA sequence: TGTGCCACCAGCAGATCTGACAGGATCGGCTACACCTTC. The variable domain in full, completed from reference TRBV15 and TRBJ1-2, reads DAMVIQNPRYQVTQFGKPVTLSCSQTLNHNVMYWYQQKSSQAPKLLFHYYDKDFNNEADTPDNFQSRRPNTSFCFLDIRSPGLGDTAMYLCATSRSDRIGYTFGSGTRLTVV.

This clone was counted a few times. CDR3 coding DNA: TGCGCCAGCAGCCAAGATCGGGGAAGAAACGACCTCACACAGTACTTC. This encodes CASSQDRGRNDLTQYF. The chain recombines TRBV4-1 with TRBJ2-7, with D maybe TRBD2 (5 bases). This CDR3 comprises 16 residues. V dropped 0 bases and J dropped 10 bases, with 22 bases sitting between them. Germline assignment: CDR1 MGHRA and CDR2 YSYEKL.

The chain couples TRBV6-4 to TRBJ2-1; 8 nucleotides agree with TRBD2. This CDR3 comprises 15 residues. V dropped 6 bases and J dropped 8; count of bases not matched to a gene: 12. Germline loops: CDR1 MRHNA, CDR2 SNTAGT. The CDR3 sequence: CASRAAGRARDEQFF. The CDR3 DNA sequence: TGTGCCAGCAGGGCGGCCGGGAGGGCCCGGGATGAGCAGTTCTTC.

The chain is built from TRBV2 and TRBJ2-7; 8 nucleotides align to TRBD2. The junction had 7 bases not matched to a gene; V was cut back by 3 bases and J by 3 bases. The CDR3 is made up of 15 amino acids. CDR1 is SNHLY, CDR2 FYNNEI, per germline. The chain's CDR3 is CASSDSTSGDYEQYF. Here the CDR3 DNA reads TGTGCCAGCAGTGACAGCACTAGCGGAGACTACGAGCAGTACTTC.

The rearrangement links TRBV4-3 to TRBJ2-1; no firm D call. The CDR3 has 15 amino acids. Germline CDR1 and CDR2: LGHNA and YSLEER. Trimming shortened V by 4 bases and J by 2 bases, and 12 bases separated the two germline ends. For the CDR3, the DNA is TGCGCCAGCAGCCCAATAGACAACCCCTACAATGAGCAGTTCTTC. This gives the protein CASSPIDNPYNEQFF.

The gene calls are TRBV27 and TRBJ1-2; no clear D gene. V was cut by 6 bases and J by 3 bases, with 17 bases left in between. This CDR3 has 15 amino acids. Germline loops: CDR1 MNHEY, CDR2 SMNVEV (reference sequence). The CDR3 reads CASREGTLRDYGYTF. The CDR3 DNA follows: TGTGCCAGCAGGGAAGGTACACTCCGGGACTATGGCTACACCTTC.

The table lists this clone with a few counts. This chain joins TRBV25-1 and TRBJ2-7; D is undetermined. The length of the CDR3 is 11 residues. The germline gives CDR1 MGHDK, CDR2 SYGVNS. Trimming removed 6 bases at V and 2 bases at J, with 5 bases between. In DNA, the CDR3 is TGTGCCAGCAGGGAGACCTACGAGCAGTACTTC. Its protein product is CASRETYEQYF.

The chain joins TRBV5-4 to TRBJ2-7; a weak D match, TRBD1 (6 bases). V lost 4 bases and J lost 4, with 12 bases in between. Germline CDR1 reads SGHNT; CDR2 reads YYREEE (reference sequence). The CDR3 extends over 13 amino acids. CDR3 residues: CASSQEDRYEQYF. The CDR3 DNA reads TGTGCCAGCAGCCAAGAAGACAGGTACGAGCAGTACTTC.

V is TRBV5-4 and J is TRBJ2-1; 9 bases map to TRBD2. Germline V gene sequence: CDR1 SGHNT, CDR2 YYREEE (reference sequence). This CDR3 contains 13 residues. With V trimmed by 4 bases and J by 9 bases, 5 bases remained unmatched. The CDR3: CASSPREGGEQFF. The CDR3, as DNA: TGTGCCAGCAGCCCGCGGGAGGGGGGTGAGCAGTTCTTC.

For the CDR3, the DNA is TGTGCCACCGGCCCGGGGGTCGCCGGGGAGCTGTTTTTT. Translation gives CATGPGVAGELFF. V and J are TRBV15 and TRBJ2-2; weak D call: TRBD2 (6 bases). Germline CDR1 LNHNV, CDR2 YYDKDF (reference sequence). Trimming removed 8 bases from V and 6 bases from J, with 13 bases in between. CDR3 size: 13 residues. Full variable domain (missing parts from reference TRBV15 and TRBJ2-2): DAMVIQNPRYQVTQFGKPVTLSCSQTLNHNVMYWYQQKSSQAPKLLFHYYDKDFNNEADTPDNFQSRRPNTSFCFLDIRSPGLGDTAMYLCATGPGVAGELFFGEGSRLTVL.

The chain joins TRBV5-4 to TRBJ2-3, with TRBD2 identical over 7 bases. CDR1 and CDR2 (germline): SGHNT, YYREEE (reference sequence). The CDR3 contains 13 residues. V trimming: 9 bases; J trimming: 3 bases; junction bases outside the gene matches: 7. The CDR3 is CATSHGRTDTQYF. The CDR3 region has the DNA TGTGCCACGAGCCACGGGAGGACAGATACGCAGTATTTT.

This chain connects TRBV7-8 to TRBJ2-7, with TRBD2 matching over 8 bases. This CDR3 contains 15 residues. Germline V CDR1 and CDR2: SGHVS, FQNEAQ. The ends lost 5 bases at V and 0 bases at J; junction bases unmatched: 6. CDR3 in DNA: TGTGCCAGCAGCCTTATAGCGGGACCCTCCTACGAGCAGTACTTC. Translation gives CASSLIAGPSYEQYF.